The next 25 T cell receptor beta chains were all read from a single sample in a study of monozygotic twins with inflammatory bowel disease. One entry per CDR3 protein, without DNA, is what TCRdb gives after re-calling the 5' RACE reads. The listing records about 210,000 distinct CDR3 sequences. The specimen was blood. Source of these receptors: a human donor with ulcerative colitis or Crohn's disease, or a healthy co-twin of an affected twin (not recorded which).

The chain combines TRBV5-1 with TRBJ1-4. Germline loops: CDR1 SGHRS, CDR2 YFSETQ. This CDR3 has 14 residues. The CDR3 region is CASSLGATNEKLFF.

The chain joins TRBV7-7 to TRBJ2-5; TCRdb gives TRBD2 as the D gene, but with no DNA this cannot be confirmed. This CDR3 is built from 17 residues. Germline CDR1 is SSHAT and CDR2 is FNYEAQ (reference sequence). CDR3 in amino acids: CASSAGTSLPGLETQYF.

The chain is built from TRBV12-3 or TRBV12-4 and TRBJ2-7. The CDR3 spans 13 residues. CDR3 in amino acids: CASSSLGPYEQYF.

This rearrangement joins TRBV19 to TRBJ2-3; TCRdb's D call of TRBD2 is untestable without DNA. Germline V gives CDR1 LNHDA, CDR2 SQIVND (reference sequence). The CDR3 is 15 amino acids. CDR3 protein: CASSQAGERRDTQYF.

This chain links TRBV12-3 or TRBV12-4 with TRBJ1-2; there is no DNA to check the TCRdb D call of TRBD1. This CDR3 has 18 residues. CDR3 region: CASSRRDRGTLPSYGYTF.

This CDR3 is CASGQTSYNEQFF. The chain employs TRBV5-1 and TRBJ2-1; TCRdb outputs TRBD1, but without DNA this stays unchecked. Germline loops: CDR1 SGHRS, CDR2 YFSETQ. The CDR3 sequence is 13 residues long.

The J gene is TRBJ1-1, the V gene TRBV6-1. The CDR3 runs 13 residues. Germline V gives CDR1 MNHNS, CDR2 SASEGT. The CDR3 loop reads CASSDPPFSEAFF.

The V and J genes are TRBV7-2 and TRBJ2-1; TCRdb outputs TRBD1, but without DNA this stays unchecked. The CDR3 is made up of 15 amino acids. Looked up from germline, CDR1 is SGHTA and CDR2 is FQGNSA. The CDR3 sequence is CASSPDRGAYNEQFF.

The CDR3 spells CASSPNHGATSYEQYF. The V and J genes are TRBV7-8 and TRBJ2-7; the D call of TRBD2 rests on TCRdb alone, since no DNA is present to check it. This CDR3 spans 16 amino acids. Germline V CDR1 and CDR2: SGHVS, FQNEAQ.

The chain recombines TRBV7-3 with TRBJ2-1; TCRdb gives TRBD2 as the D gene, but with no DNA this cannot be confirmed. Germline CDR1 reads SGHTA; CDR2 reads FQGTGA. CDR3 length equals 15 residues. This chain's CDR3 is CASSFGGKSYNEQFF.

The chain recombines TRBV6-1 with TRBJ2-2; TCRdb picks TRBD1, but there is no DNA to check that call. CDR1 MNHNS and CDR2 SASEGT come from the germline V gene. The CDR3 sequence is 14 residues long. The CDR3 spells CASKGQGLTGELFF.

The V gene is TRBV2, the J gene TRBJ2-5; TCRdb returns TRBD1, unconfirmable since there is no DNA. Germline values: CDR1 SNHLY, CDR2 FYNNEI. The CDR3 totals 13 residues. The CDR3 loop reads CASSDLPGRTKYF. Variable domain in full (rest from reference TRBV2 and TRBJ2-5): EPEVTQTPSHQVTQMGQEVILRCVPISNHLYFYWYRQILGQKVEFLVSFYNNEISEKSEIFDDQFSVERPDGSNFTLKIRSTKLEDSAMYFCASSDLPGRTKYFGPGTRLLVL.

The chain joins TRBV11-1 to TRBJ1-2; TCRdb returns TRBD1, unconfirmable since there is no DNA. This CDR3 comprises 19 residues. The V gene's germline CDR1 is SGHAT and CDR2 FQDESV (reference sequence). The CDR3 spells CASSITGTGGLIPSLGYTF.

The J gene is TRBJ1-2, the V gene TRBV18; TCRdb proposes TRBD1, but this gene call is untestable without DNA. Germline V gives CDR1 KGHSH, CDR2 LQKENI. The CDR3 has 15 amino acids. CDR3 amino acids: CASSLRDSDIYGYTF.

The CDR3 spells CASSPSTFGNQPQHF. V is TRBV12-3 or TRBV12-4 and J is TRBJ1-5. The CDR3 sequence is 15 residues long.

V gene TRBV7-8 combines with J gene TRBJ1-5; TCRdb's assignment of TRBD1 cannot be checked, as there is no DNA. Germline V CDR1 and CDR2: SGHVS, FQNEAQ. The CDR3 is 16 residues long. CDR3 region: CASSLSVPRGGRPQHF.

The CDR3 loop reads CTSSLASPAFF. The rearrangement joins TRBV7-2 to TRBJ1-1. The length of the CDR3 is 11 residues. Germline V CDR1 and CDR2: SGHTA, FQGNSA.

The chain is built from TRBV5-1 and TRBJ2-2; TCRdb's D call, TRBD1, is unchecked because there is no DNA. Germline V lookup: CDR1 SGHRS, CDR2 YFSETQ. This CDR3 comprises 17 residues. The CDR3 is CASSLFSQGSVGGELFF.

V is TRBV6-5 and J is TRBJ2-5. CDR3 length equals 15 residues. Germline loops: CDR1 MNHEY, CDR2 SVGAGI. The CDR3 is CASSYPQRKGETQYF.

The chain has TRBV29-1 and TRBJ2-7; TCRdb selects TRBD2, and the lack of DNA leaves this call unchecked. There are 11 residues in the CDR3. In germline, CDR1 is SQVTM, CDR2 ANQGSEA. This chain's CDR3 is CSAGTSSEQYF.

This chain's CDR3 is CASSSGQGADYGYTF. This rearrangement joins TRBV7-2 to TRBJ1-2; the D call of TRBD1 rests on TCRdb alone, since no DNA is present to check it. This CDR3 has 15 residues. CDR1 is SGHTA, CDR2 FQGNSA, per germline.

The J gene is TRBJ2-7, the V gene TRBV5-4; TCRdb reports TRBD1, a call that lacks DNA to check it against. CDR1 SGHNT and CDR2 YYREEE come from the germline V gene (reference sequence). There are 13 residues in the CDR3. The CDR3 loop is CASSRDSPLEQYF.

The V call is TRBV18, the J call TRBJ2-1; without DNA, the TCRdb call of TRBD2 cannot be checked. Germline lookup yields CDR1 KGHSH and CDR2 LQKENI. The CDR3 extends over 16 amino acids. The CDR3 region is CASSPSPSGGPGEQFF. The whole variable domain, remainder taken from reference TRBV18 and TRBJ2-1, is NAGVMQNPRHLVRRRGQEARLRCSPMKGHSHVYWYRQLPEEGLKFMVYLQKENIIDESGMPKERFSAEFPKEGPSILRIQQVVRGDSAAYFCASSPSPSGGPGEQFFGPGTRLTVL.

The V call is TRBV7-6, the J call TRBJ2-5; TCRdb indicates TRBD2, and absent DNA this call remains unverified. Germline V CDR1 and CDR2: SGHVS, FNYEAQ. The CDR3 sequence is 16 residues long. CDR3: CASSWRASGPQETQYF.

The chain has TRBV10-3 and TRBJ1-2; TCRdb proposes TRBD1, but this gene call is untestable without DNA. The CDR3 loop spans 14 amino acids. Germline V gene data show CDR1 as ENHRY and CDR2 as SYGVKD. The CDR3 protein is CAISGSAQGLGYSF.